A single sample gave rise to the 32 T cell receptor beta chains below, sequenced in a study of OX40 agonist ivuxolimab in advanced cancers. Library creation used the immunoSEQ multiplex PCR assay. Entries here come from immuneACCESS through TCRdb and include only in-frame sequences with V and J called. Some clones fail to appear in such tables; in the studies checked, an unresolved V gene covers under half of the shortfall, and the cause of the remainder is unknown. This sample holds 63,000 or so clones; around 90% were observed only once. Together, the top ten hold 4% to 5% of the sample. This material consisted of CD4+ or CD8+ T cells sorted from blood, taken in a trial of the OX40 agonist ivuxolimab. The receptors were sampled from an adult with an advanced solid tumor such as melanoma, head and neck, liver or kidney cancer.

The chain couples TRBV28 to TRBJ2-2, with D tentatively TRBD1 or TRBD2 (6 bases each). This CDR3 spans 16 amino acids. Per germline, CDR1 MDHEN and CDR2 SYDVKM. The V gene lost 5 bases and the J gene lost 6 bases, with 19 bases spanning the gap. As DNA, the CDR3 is TGTGCCAGCAGTGCTCGCGGGATGGGGGCGGCCGGGGAGCTGTTTTTT. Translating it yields CASSARGMGAAGELFF.

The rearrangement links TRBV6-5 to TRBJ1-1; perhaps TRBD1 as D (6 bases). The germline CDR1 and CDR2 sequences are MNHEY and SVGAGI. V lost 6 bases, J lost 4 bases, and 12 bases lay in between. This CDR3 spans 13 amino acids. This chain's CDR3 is CASRTGRGTEAFF. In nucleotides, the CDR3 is TGTGCCAGCAGAACAGGGAGGGGCACTGAAGCTTTCTTT.

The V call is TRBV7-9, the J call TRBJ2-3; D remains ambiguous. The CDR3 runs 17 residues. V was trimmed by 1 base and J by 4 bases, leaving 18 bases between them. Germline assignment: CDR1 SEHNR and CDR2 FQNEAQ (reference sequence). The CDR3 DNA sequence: TGTGCCAGCAGCTTAGGGGGTGAGGTCGTAGACGCAGATACGCAGTATTTT. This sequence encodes CASSLGGEVVDADTQYF.

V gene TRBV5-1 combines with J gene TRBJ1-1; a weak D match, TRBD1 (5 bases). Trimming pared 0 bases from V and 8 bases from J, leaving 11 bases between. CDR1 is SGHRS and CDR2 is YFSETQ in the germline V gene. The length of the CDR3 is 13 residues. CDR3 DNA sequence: TGCGCCAGCAGCTTGGCCGGGGCCGCAGAAGCTTTCTTT. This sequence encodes CASSLAGAAEAFF. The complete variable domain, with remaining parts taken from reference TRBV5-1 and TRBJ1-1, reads KAGVTQTPRYLIKTRGQQVTLSCSPISGHRSVSWYQQTPGQGLQFLFEYFSETQRNKGNFPGRFSGRQFSNSRSEMNVSTLELGDSALYLCASSLAGAAEAFFGQGTRLTVV.

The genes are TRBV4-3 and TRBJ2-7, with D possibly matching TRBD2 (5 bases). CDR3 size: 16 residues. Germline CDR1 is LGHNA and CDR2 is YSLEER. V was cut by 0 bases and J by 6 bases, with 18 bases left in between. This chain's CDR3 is CASSQDPAATRGEQYF. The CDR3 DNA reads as TGCGCCAGCAGCCAAGATCCGGCGGCTACTAGAGGCGAGCAGTACTTC.

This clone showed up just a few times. CDR3 DNA: TGCGCCAGCGCGAGCGGCCAGGGGGGATCCACCGGGGAGCTGTTTTTT. This encodes CASASGQGGSTGELFF. The J gene is TRBJ2-2, the V gene TRBV10-1; tentatively, D is TRBD1 (7 bases). This CDR3 is 16 amino acids long. Germline assignment: CDR1 WNHNN and CDR2 SYGVQD (reference sequence). Trimming left V 8 bases short and J 4 bases short, with 20 bases between.

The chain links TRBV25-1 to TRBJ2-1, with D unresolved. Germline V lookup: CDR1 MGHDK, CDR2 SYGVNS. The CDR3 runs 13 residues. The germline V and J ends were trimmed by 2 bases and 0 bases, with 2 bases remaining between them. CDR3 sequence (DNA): TGTGCCAGCAGTGAACCCTCCTACAATGAGCAGTTCTTC. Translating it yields CASSEPSYNEQFF.

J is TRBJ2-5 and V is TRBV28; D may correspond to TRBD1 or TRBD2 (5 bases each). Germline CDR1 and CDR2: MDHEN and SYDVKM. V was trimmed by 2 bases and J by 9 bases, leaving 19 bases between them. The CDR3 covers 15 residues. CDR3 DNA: TGTGCCAGCAGTTTAGCAAGAGGGGCTATAGTGTCCCAGTACTTC. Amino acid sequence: CASSLARGAIVSQYF.

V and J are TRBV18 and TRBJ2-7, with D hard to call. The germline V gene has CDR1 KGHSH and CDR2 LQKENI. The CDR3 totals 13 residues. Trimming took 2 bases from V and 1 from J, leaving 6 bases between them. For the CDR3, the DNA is TGTGCCAGCTCACCATACGGTTCCTACGAGCAGTACTTC. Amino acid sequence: CASSPYGSYEQYF.

CDR3 sequence: CASSQGTGGSDTEAFF. CDR3 DNA: TGTGCCAGCAGCCAAGGGACAGGGGGCTCGGACACTGAAGCTTTCTTT. The chain is built from TRBV11-2 and TRBJ1-1; 12 nucleotides agree with TRBD1. V gave up 5 bases and J gave up 3 bases; unmatched junction bases: 7. Germline V gene data show CDR1 as SGHAT and CDR2 as FQNNGV. The CDR3 is made up of 16 amino acids.

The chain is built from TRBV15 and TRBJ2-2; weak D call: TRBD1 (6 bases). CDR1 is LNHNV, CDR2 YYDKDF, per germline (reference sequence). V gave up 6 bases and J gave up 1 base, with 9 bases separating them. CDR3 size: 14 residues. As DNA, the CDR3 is TGTGCCACCAGGAAACAGGGGAACACCGGGGAGCTGTTTTTT. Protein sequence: CATRKQGNTGELFF.

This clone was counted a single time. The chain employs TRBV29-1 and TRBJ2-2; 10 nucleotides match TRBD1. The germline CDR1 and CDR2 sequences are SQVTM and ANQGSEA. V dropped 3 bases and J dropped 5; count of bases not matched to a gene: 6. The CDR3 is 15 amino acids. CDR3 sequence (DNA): TGCAGCGTTGATGGAGACAGGGGGCCTACCGGGGAGCTGTTTTTT. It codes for CSVDGDRGPTGELFF.

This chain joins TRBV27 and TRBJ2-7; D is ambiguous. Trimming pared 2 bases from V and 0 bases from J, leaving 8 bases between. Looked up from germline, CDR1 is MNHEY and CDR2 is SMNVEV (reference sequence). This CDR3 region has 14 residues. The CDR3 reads CASSLKGSSYEQYF. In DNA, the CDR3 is TGTGCCAGCAGTTTAAAGGGAAGCTCCTACGAGCAGTACTTC.

The CDR3 nucleotides are TGTGCCAGCAGCTTACTTGCGGGGACCGGGGAGCTGTTTTTT. It is translated as CASSLLAGTGELFF. The rearrangement links TRBV7-9 to TRBJ2-2; a weak D match, TRBD2 (6 bases). The V gene's germline CDR1 is SEHNR and CDR2 FQNEAQ (reference sequence). Trimming left V 2 bases short and J 5 bases short, with 9 bases between. The CDR3 contains 14 residues.

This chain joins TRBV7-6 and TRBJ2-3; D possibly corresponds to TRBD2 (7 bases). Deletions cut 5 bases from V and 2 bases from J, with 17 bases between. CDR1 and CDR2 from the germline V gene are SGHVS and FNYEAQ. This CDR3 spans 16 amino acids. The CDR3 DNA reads TGTGCCAGCAGCACCCTACCGGGGGGCAACACAGATACGCAGTATTTT. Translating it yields CASSTLPGGNTDTQYF.

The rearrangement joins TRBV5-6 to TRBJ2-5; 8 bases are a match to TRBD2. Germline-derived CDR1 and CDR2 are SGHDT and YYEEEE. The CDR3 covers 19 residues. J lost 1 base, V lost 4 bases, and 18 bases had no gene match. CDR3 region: CASSPPHSSGQLSQETQYF. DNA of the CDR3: TGTGCCAGCAGCCCCCCTCACTCTAGCGGGCAACTATCCCAAGAGACCCAGTACTTC.

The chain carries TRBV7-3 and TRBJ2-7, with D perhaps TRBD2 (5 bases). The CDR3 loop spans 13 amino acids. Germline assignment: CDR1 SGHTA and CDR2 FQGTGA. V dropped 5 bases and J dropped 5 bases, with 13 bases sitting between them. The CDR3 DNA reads TGTGCCAGCAGCCTCACACCGGGGAACGAGCAGTACTTC. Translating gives CASSLTPGNEQYF. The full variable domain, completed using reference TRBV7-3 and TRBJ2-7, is GAGVSQTPSNKVTEKGKYVELRCDPISGHTALYWYRQSLGQGPEFLIYFQGTGAADDSGLPNDRFFAVRPEGSVSTLKIQRTERGDSAVYLCASSLTPGNEQYFGPGTRLTVT.

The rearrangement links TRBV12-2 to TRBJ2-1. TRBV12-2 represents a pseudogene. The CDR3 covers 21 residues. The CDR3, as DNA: TGTGCAAGTCGCTTAGCACAAGGGGTCCTCCTTCGGACACCCGGGAACAATGAGCAGTTCTTC. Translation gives CASRLAQGVLLRTPGNNEQFF.

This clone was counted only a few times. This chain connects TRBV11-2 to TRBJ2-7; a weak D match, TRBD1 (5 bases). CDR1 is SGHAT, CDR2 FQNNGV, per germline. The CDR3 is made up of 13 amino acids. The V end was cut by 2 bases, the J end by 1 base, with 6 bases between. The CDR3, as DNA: TGTGCCAGCAGCTTATCAGGGTCCTACGAGCAGTACTTC. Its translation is CASSLSGSYEQYF. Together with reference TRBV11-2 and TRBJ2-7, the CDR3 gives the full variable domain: EAGVAQSPRYKIIEKRQSVAFWCNPISGHATLYWYQQILGQGPKLLIQFQNNGVVDDSQLPKDRFSAERLKGVDSTLKIQPAKLEDSAVYLCASSLSGSYEQYFGPGTRLTVT.

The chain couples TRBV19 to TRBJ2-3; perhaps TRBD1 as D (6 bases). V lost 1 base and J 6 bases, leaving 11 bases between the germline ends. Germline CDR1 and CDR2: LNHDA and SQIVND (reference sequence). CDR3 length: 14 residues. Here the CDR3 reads CASSIGQAADTQYF. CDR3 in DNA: TGTGCCAGTAGTATAGGACAGGCGGCGGATACGCAGTATTTT.

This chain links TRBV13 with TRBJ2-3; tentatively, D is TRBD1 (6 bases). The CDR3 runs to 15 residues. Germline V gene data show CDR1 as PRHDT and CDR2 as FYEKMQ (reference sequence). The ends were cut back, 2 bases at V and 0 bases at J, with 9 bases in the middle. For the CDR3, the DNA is TGTGCCAGCAGCTTACAGGGGCCTAGCACAGATACGCAGTATTTT. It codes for CASSLQGPSTDTQYF.

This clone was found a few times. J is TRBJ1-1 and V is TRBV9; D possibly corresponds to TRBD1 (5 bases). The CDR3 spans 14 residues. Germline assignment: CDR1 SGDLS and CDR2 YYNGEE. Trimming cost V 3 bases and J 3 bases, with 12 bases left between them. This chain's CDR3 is CASSGPMTDTEAFF. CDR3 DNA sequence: TGTGCCAGCAGCGGACCTATGACAGACACTGAAGCTTTCTTT.

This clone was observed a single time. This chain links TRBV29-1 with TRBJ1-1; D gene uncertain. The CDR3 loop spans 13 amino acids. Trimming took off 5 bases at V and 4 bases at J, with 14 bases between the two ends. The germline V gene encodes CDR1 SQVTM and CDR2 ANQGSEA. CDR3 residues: CSVRTLGRTEAFF. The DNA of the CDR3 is TGCAGCGTTCGGACTCTCGGGCGCACTGAAGCTTTCTTT.

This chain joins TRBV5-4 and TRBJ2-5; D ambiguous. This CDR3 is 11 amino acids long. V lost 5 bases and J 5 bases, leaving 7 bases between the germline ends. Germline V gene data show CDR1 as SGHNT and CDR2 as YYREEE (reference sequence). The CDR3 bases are TGTGCCAGCAGTTTCGGGGAGACCCAGTACTTC. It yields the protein CASSFGETQYF.

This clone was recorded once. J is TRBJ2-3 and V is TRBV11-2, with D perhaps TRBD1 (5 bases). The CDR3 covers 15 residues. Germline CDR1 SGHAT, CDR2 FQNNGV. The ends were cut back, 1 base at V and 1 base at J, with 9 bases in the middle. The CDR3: CASSLVGAGTDTQYF. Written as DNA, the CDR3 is TGTGCCAGCAGCTTAGTAGGGGCCGGCACAGATACGCAGTATTTT.

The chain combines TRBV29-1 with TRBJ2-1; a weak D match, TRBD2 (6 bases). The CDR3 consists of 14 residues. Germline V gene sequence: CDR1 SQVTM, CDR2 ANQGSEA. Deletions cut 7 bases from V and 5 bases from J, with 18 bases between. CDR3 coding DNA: TGCAGCGAGGGACTCCCGGGACTGCACAATGAGCAGTTCTTC. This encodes CSEGLPGLHNEQFF.

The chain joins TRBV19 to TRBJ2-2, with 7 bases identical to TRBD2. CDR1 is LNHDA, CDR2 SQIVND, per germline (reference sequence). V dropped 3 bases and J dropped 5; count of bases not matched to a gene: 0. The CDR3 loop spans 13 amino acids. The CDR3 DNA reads TGTGCCAGTAGTATCGGGGGGACCGGGGAGCTGTTTTTT. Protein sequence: CASSIGGTGELFF. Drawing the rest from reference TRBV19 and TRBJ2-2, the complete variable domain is DGGITQSPKYLFRKEGQNVTLSCEQNLNHDAMYWYRQDPGQGLRLIYYSQIVNDFQKGDIAEGYSVSREKKESFPLTVTSAQKNPTAFYLCASSIGGTGELFFGEGSRLTVL.

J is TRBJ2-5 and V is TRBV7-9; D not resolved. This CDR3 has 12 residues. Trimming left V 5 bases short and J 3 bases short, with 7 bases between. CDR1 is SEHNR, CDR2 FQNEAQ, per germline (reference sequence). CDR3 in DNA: TGTGCCAGCAGCGGTAAGAAAGAGACCCAGTACTTC. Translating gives CASSGKKETQYF.

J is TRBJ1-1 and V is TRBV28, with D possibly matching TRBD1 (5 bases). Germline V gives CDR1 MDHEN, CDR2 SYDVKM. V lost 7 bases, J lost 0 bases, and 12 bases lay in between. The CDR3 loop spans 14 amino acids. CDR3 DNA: TGTGCCAGCAACTTCCAGGGTATGAACACTGAAGCTTTCTTT. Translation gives CASNFQGMNTEAFF.

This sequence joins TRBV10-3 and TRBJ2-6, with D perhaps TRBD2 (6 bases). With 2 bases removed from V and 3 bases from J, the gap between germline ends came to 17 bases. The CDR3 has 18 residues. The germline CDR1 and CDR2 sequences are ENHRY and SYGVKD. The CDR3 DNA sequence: TGTGCCATCAGTGAGGGGACTCCTCCTCAAAGTGGGGCCAACGTCCTGACTTTC. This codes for CAISEGTPPQSGANVLTF.

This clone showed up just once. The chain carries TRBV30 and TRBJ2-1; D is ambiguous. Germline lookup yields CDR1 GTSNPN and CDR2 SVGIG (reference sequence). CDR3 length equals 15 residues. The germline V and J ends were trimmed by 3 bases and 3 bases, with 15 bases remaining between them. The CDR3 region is CAWSPPGYLYNEQFF. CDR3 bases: TGTGCCTGGAGCCCACCTGGGTACCTCTACAATGAGCAGTTCTTC. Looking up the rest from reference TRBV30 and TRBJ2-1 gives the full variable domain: SQTIHQWPATLVQPVGSPLSLECTVEGTSNPNLYWYRQAAGRGLQLLFYSVGIGQISSEVPQNLSASRPQDRQFILSSKKLLLSDSGFYLCAWSPPGYLYNEQFFGPGTRLTVL.

Here the CDR3 DNA reads TGTGCCAGCAGGGACAGAGATAATTCACCCCTCCACTTT. Residues: CASRDRDNSPLHF. The V and J genes are TRBV28 and TRBJ1-6; tentative D call: TRBD1 (6 bases). With 6 bases removed from V and 5 bases from J, the gap between germline ends came to 8 bases. The germline V gene has CDR1 MDHEN and CDR2 SYDVKM. The CDR3 loop spans 13 amino acids.